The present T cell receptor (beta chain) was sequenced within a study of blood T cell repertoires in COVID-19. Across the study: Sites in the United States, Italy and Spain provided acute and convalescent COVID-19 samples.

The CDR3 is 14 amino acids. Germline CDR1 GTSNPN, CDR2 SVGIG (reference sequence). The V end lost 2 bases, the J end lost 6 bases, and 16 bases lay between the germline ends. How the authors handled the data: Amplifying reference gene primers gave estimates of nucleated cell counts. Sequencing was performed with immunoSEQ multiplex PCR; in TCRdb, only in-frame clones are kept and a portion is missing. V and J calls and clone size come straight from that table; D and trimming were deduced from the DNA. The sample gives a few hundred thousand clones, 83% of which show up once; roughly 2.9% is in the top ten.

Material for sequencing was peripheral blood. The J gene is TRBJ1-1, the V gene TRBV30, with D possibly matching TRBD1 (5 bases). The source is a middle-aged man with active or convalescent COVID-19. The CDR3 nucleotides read TGTGCCTGGAGTAGCAGGGCGATCCTGTCTGAAGCTTTCTTT. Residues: CAWSSRAILSEAFF.